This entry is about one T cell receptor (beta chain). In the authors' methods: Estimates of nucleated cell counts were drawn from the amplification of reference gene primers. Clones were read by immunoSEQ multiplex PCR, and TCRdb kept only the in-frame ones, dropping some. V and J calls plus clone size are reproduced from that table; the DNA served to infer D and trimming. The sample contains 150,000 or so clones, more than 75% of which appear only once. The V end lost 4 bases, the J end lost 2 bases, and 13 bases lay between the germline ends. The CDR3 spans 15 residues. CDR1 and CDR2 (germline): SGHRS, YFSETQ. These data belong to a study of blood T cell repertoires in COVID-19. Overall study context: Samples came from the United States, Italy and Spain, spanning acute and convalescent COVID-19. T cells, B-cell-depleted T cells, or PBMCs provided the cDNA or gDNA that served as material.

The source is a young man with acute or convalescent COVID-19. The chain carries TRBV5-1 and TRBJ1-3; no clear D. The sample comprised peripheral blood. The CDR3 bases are TGCGCCAGCAGCCCTACAAGGAGCCCTGGAAACACCATATATTTT. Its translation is CASSPTRSPGNTIYF.